One and the same sample provided the 27 T cell receptor beta chains below, sequenced in a study of blood T cell repertoires in COVID-19. Only in-frame clones appear in the TCRdb table, and some are missing; sequencing was by immunoSEQ multiplex PCR. The profile shows roughly 400,000 clones, more than 70% of them singletons. Specimen: PBMCs or T cells enriched from blood (not recorded which). Receptors were obtained from a woman between 18 and 29 years old who had been exposed to COVID-19.

The V call is TRBV19, the J call TRBJ1-5; the D gene is possibly TRBD1 (6 bases). Germline assignment: CDR1 LNHDA and CDR2 SQIVND (reference sequence). Deletions cut 1 base from V and 3 bases from J, with 16 bases between. The CDR3 has 17 amino acids. The DNA for the CDR3 is TGTGCCAGTAGTATAGGCGGATGGGCAGGGGCCAATCAGCCCCAGCATTTT. Its translation: CASSIGGWAGANQPQHF.

The gene calls are TRBV9 and TRBJ1-3, with TRBD1 matching over 8 bases. The CDR3 runs to 15 residues. CDR1 SGDLS and CDR2 YYNGEE come from the germline V gene. The junction had 4 bases not matched to a gene; V was cut back by 5 bases and J by 0 bases. The CDR3: CASRGTGSSGNTIYF. The DNA of the CDR3 is TGTGCCAGCAGGGGGACAGGCAGCTCTGGAAACACCATATATTTT.

The CDR3 region is CASSNDRGAFF. CDR3 nucleotide sequence: TGTGCCAGCAGTAACGACAGGGGAGCTTTCTTT. The rearrangement uses TRBV28 and TRBJ1-1; TRBD1 matches at 8 bases. CDR3 length: 11 amino acids. The V and J ends lost 5 bases and 10 bases, in that order; junction bases with no gene match: 3. The germline CDR1 and CDR2 sequences are MDHEN and SYDVKM.

Comment on this clone: Distinct nucleotide sequences in the sample also encode this CDR3. The rearrangement joins TRBV12-3 or TRBV12-4 to TRBJ2-1; 7 positions match TRBD2. The CDR3 contains 13 residues. After removal of 5 bases from V and 5 bases from J, the junction contained 3 bases not matched to a gene. The CDR3 nucleotides are TGTGCCAGCAGTCTAAGCGGGAACAATGAGCAGTTCTTC. Protein product: CASSLSGNNEQFF.

The chain combines TRBV6-2 or TRBV6-3 with TRBJ2-1; TRBD1 is a possible D gene (6 bases). The CDR3 has 16 amino acids. CDR1 and CDR2 from the germline V gene are MNHEY and SVGEGT. V was clipped by 5 bases and J by 1 base, with 15 bases between them. The CDR3 sequence: CASSLVGTQSYNEQFF. The CDR3 DNA sequence: TGTGCCAGCAGTCTAGTAGGGACACAGTCCTACAATGAGCAGTTCTTC.

The chain employs TRBV11-2 and TRBJ2-7; maybe TRBD1 (7 bases). The germline V gene encodes CDR1 SGHAT and CDR2 FQNNGV. The CDR3 has 13 amino acids. Trimming removed 6 bases at V and 2 bases at J, with 11 bases between. CDR3 sequence (DNA): TGTGCCAGCAGAGGGGGCGGGGCCTACGAGCAGTACTTC. It yields the protein CASRGGGAYEQYF.

The rearrangement links TRBV15 to TRBJ2-7; 11 bases are shared with TRBD2. V dropped 5 bases and J dropped 4; count of bases not matched to a gene: 7. The length of the CDR3 is 15 residues. The V gene's germline CDR1 is LNHNV and CDR2 YYDKDF (reference sequence). The CDR3 sequence: CATSGSGTSGYEQYF. The CDR3 DNA reads as TGTGCCACCAGCGGGAGTGGGACTAGCGGTTACGAGCAGTACTTC.

V gene TRBV18 combines with J gene TRBJ1-1; D is ambiguous. The CDR3 extends over 12 amino acids. The germline V gene encodes CDR1 KGHSH and CDR2 LQKENI. V was trimmed by 4 bases and J by 11 bases, leaving 14 bases between them. The CDR3 DNA is TGTGCCAGCTCACTCAACAGCGAGCGGGCTTTCTTT. Amino acids: CASSLNSERAFF. The entire variable domain, with the rest obtained from reference TRBV18 and TRBJ1-1, is as follows: NAGVMQNPRHLVRRRGQEARLRCSPMKGHSHVYWYRQLPEEGLKFMVYLQKENIIDESGMPKERFSAEFPKEGPSILRIQQVVRGDSAAYFCASSLNSERAFFGQGTRLTVV.

This sequence joins TRBV1 and TRBJ1-4; TRBD1, the table's D call, lacks a check against the DNA. TRBV1 is an annotated pseudogene. This CDR3 has 16 amino acids. The chain's CDR3 is CTSSQDDGQQNEKLFF. The DNA of the CDR3 is TGCACCAGCAGCCAAGATGATGGACAGCAAAATGAAAAACTGTTTTTT.

The chain couples TRBV13 to TRBJ1-3; TRBD1 matches 7 bases. Germline V gives CDR1 PRHDT, CDR2 FYEKMQ (reference sequence). V dropped 6 bases and J dropped 2; count of bases not matched to a gene: 10. The CDR3 has 16 amino acids. The CDR3 sequence is CASSQTRQGAGNTIYF. CDR3 coding DNA: TGTGCCAGCAGTCAAACCCGACAGGGAGCTGGAAACACCATATATTTT.

The chain has TRBV3-1 (or the pseudogene TRBV3-2) and TRBJ1-5, with D hard to call. CDR1 is LGHDT, CDR2 YNNKEL, per germline (reference sequence). The CDR3 runs to 13 residues. V lost 4 bases and J lost 3, with 7 bases in between. In nucleotides, the CDR3 is TGTGCCAGCAGCCCATTTCCCAATCAGCCCCAGCATTTT. As protein: CASSPFPNQPQHF.

This chain joins TRBV2 and TRBJ2-1, with 12 bases that match TRBD2. The CDR3 consists of 18 residues. The V gene's germline CDR1 is SNHLY and CDR2 FYNNEI. The junction had 12 bases not matched to a gene; V was cut back by 7 bases and J by 2 bases. The CDR3 is CASTESPSGGVTYNEQFF. The CDR3 bases are TGTGCCAGCACCGAAAGCCCTAGCGGGGGGGTGACCTACAATGAGCAGTTCTTC.

This clone was counted a few times. The CDR3 region is CASSMAGGRSTDTQYF. Written as DNA, the CDR3 is TGTGCCAGTAGTATGGCAGGGGGCAGAAGCACAGATACGCAGTATTTT. V gene TRBV19 combines with J gene TRBJ2-3, with 8 bases that match TRBD1. V shed 3 bases, J shed 0 bases, and the junction held 5 bases outside the gene matches. The CDR3 covers 16 residues. Germline-derived CDR1 and CDR2 are LNHDA and SQIVND (reference sequence).

The V and J genes are TRBV6-5 and TRBJ1-4; 11 bases match TRBD1. The germline V gene encodes CDR1 MNHEY and CDR2 SVGAGI. V shed 7 bases, J shed 3 bases, and the junction held 4 bases outside the gene matches. The CDR3 extends over 15 amino acids. CDR3 loop: CASKGQGVPNEKLFF. In nucleotides, the CDR3 is TGTGCCAGCAAGGGACAGGGGGTCCCTAATGAAAAACTGTTTTTT.

The rearrangement uses TRBV10-3 and TRBJ2-1; 7 bases line up with TRBD2. Germline V CDR1 and CDR2: ENHRY, SYGVKD. The J segment lost 6 bases and the V segment lost 2 bases, leaving 7 bases of the junction unmatched. The CDR3 extends over 15 amino acids. CDR3 DNA sequence: TGTGCCATCAGTGAGGCTAGCGGAGGCGTCAATGAGCAGTTCTTC. It translates to CAISEASGGVNEQFF.

J is TRBJ1-1 and V is TRBV2; TRBD1 matches at 9 bases. The trim removed 10 bases at V and 3 bases at J, leaving 12 bases unmatched. The CDR3 runs to 15 residues. Germline CDR1 is SNHLY and CDR2 is FYNNEI. CDR3 in amino acids: CATNPPDRGDTEAFF. In DNA, the CDR3 is TGTGCCACCAACCCACCGGACAGGGGAGACACTGAAGCTTTCTTT.

Notes on this clone: Other DNA sequences in this sample translate to the same CDR3. V usage is TRBV5-1 and J usage is TRBJ2-5; TRBD2 aligns across 8 bases. The CDR3 sequence is 13 residues long. Trimming at V came to 0 bases and at J to 5 bases, leaving 0 bases not matched to a gene. From germline, CDR1 is SGHRS and CDR2 YFSETQ. The CDR3 DNA follows: TGCGCCAGCAGCTTGGGCGGGGGGGAGACCCAGTACTTC. This encodes CASSLGGGETQYF.

The rearrangement joins TRBV19 to TRBJ2-7; 8 bases are shared with TRBD1. Germline assignment: CDR1 LNHDA and CDR2 SQIVND (reference sequence). The CDR3 is 15 amino acids. Unmatched junction bases numbered 8, after V lost 5 bases and J lost 2 bases. The CDR3 here is CASSPGTGPTYEQYF. For the CDR3, the DNA is TGTGCCAGTAGTCCAGGGACAGGCCCAACCTACGAGCAGTACTTC.

The chain combines TRBV6-5 with TRBJ2-5, with a tentative D call TRBD2 (6 bases). Germline-derived CDR1 and CDR2 are MNHEY and SVGAGI. V lost 5 bases and J lost 3, with 16 bases in between. This CDR3 contains 15 residues. The CDR3 DNA reads as TGTGCCAGCAGTCCCCTCGGGGGATCAGAAGAGACCCAGTACTTC. The encoded protein is CASSPLGGSEETQYF.

In the case of this clone: Mismatch with germline at one junction end may stem from a read error. This sequence joins TRBV28 and TRBJ1-2, with 9 bases identical to TRBD1. Per germline, CDR1 MDHEN and CDR2 SYDVKM. There are 13 residues in the CDR3. The CDR3 spells CASILQGARGYTF. CDR3 nucleotides: TGTGCCAGCATTTTACAGGGGGCGCGTGGCTACACCTTC.

This clone was counted only a few times. The chain recombines TRBV28 with TRBJ1-5; 9 bases agree with TRBD1. Germline V CDR1 and CDR2: MDHEN, SYDVKM. This CDR3 is built from 14 residues. Trimming cost V 7 bases and J 7 bases; bases outside gene matches: 8. CDR3 protein: CASNPGQGRQPQHF. DNA for the CDR3: TGTGCCAGCAACCCGGGACAGGGTCGACAGCCCCAGCATTTT.

This clone occurred once. V gene TRBV4-1 combines with J gene TRBJ2-7, with 7 bases identical to TRBD1. This CDR3 spans 15 amino acids. V shed 0 bases, J shed 1 base, and the junction held 3 bases outside the gene matches. Germline values: CDR1 MGHRA, CDR2 YSYEKL. The CDR3 sequence: CASSQDGQESYEQYF. CDR3 bases: TGCGCCAGCAGCCAAGATGGACAGGAGTCCTACGAGCAGTACTTC.

This chain connects TRBV15 to TRBJ1-4, with no clear D. Germline V gene sequence: CDR1 LNHNV, CDR2 YYDKDF (reference sequence). This CDR3 contains 17 residues. Between the trimmed V and J ends, which lost 3 bases and 0 bases, there was a span of 14 bases. CDR3: CATSSPLTFATNEKLFF. The CDR3 nucleotides are TGTGCCACCAGCAGTCCCCTGACATTTGCAACTAATGAAAAACTGTTTTTT.

The chain recombines TRBV7-9 with TRBJ2-6; weak D call: TRBD1 (6 bases). Germline-derived CDR1 and CDR2 are SEHNR and FQNEAQ (reference sequence). Trimming removed 6 bases from V and 0 bases from J, with 9 bases in between. This CDR3 comprises 15 residues. For the CDR3, the DNA is TGTGCCAGCAGTCAGGGGAACTCTGGGGCCAACGTCCTGACTTTC. Protein sequence: CASSQGNSGANVLTF.

The rearrangement uses TRBV6-5 and TRBJ2-1; D may be TRBD1 (5 bases). With 4 bases removed from V and 1 base from J, the gap between germline ends came to 8 bases. This CDR3 contains 14 residues. Looked up from germline, CDR1 is MNHEY and CDR2 is SVGAGI. CDR3 sequence reads: CASSWQGSYNEQFF. The CDR3 DNA is TGTGCCAGCAGTTGGCAGGGTTCCTACAATGAGCAGTTCTTC.

The V gene is TRBV27, the J gene TRBJ2-2; a possible D gene is TRBD1 (7 bases). Germline lookup yields CDR1 MNHEY and CDR2 SMNVEV (reference sequence). The CDR3 spans 16 residues. Trimming cost V 4 bases and J 6 bases, with 18 bases left between them. The CDR3 loop is CASSSDRPRGAGELFF. CDR3 in DNA: TGTGCCAGCAGTTCGGACAGGCCGCGGGGCGCCGGGGAGCTGTTTTTT.

The gene calls are TRBV2 and TRBJ2-3, with 8 bases identical to TRBD2. CDR3 length: 15 amino acids. The ends lost 9 bases at V and 5 bases at J; junction bases unmatched: 13. CDR1 is SNHLY, CDR2 FYNNEI, per germline. CDR3 in DNA: TGTGCCAGTTCTAGTATCGGGGGGGAGGGAGATACGCAGTATTTT. Its protein product is CASSSIGGEGDTQYF.